These T cell receptor beta chains were read from a single sample in a study of neurological immune-mediated disorders. MiXCR was run by TCRdb on the 5' RACE reads, yielding one entry per CDR3 protein. The sample yields 55,000 to 85,000 distinct CDR3 sequences, 2.5% to 4% seen once. Input material: PBMCs. The receptors stem from a woman aged 50 to 60 with multiple sclerosis. CDR3s include the opening cysteine and the closing phenylalanine or tryptophan. D genes are given only for firm matches.

d_call j_call v_call cdr3_aa
TRBD1 TRBJ2-7 TRBV20-1 CSAPGTVYYEQYF
TRBD2 TRBJ2-2 TRBV20-1 CSARILAGGFTNTGELFF
. TRBJ2-3 TRBV4-2 CASSQDRLLNTQYF
. TRBJ2-6 TRBV5-1 CASSPSFGGSGANVLTF
. TRBJ2-1 TRBV20-1 CSASPRTGSSYNEQFF
TRBD2 TRBJ2-1 TRBV7-2 CASSTSGGDNEQFF
. TRBJ1-1 TRBV29-1 CSAAVAEAFF
TRBD2 TRBJ2-1 TRBV15 CATSRDQGLAGEQFF
. TRBJ2-5 TRBV5-1 CASSQDPGGRETQYF
. TRBJ1-1 TRBV5-1 CASSLVAGPDTEAFF
TRBD2 TRBJ2-1 TRBV7-2 CASSLVRLAVYNEQFF
. TRBJ2-6 TRBV28 CASSFRGAGANVLTF
. TRBJ1-2 TRBV7-2 CASSLRDVTYGYTF
TRBD2 TRBJ2-3 TRBV20-1 CSARVIQAGVTDTQYF
. TRBJ2-3 TRBV6-1 CASSDPILADTQYF
. TRBJ2-2 TRBV20-1 CSARLTGGTGELFF
. TRBJ2-7 TRBV7-8 CASSFPLGPSYEQYF
. TRBJ1-4 TRBV7-6 CASSLGGNEKLFF
. TRBJ1-2 TRBV20-1 CSAIGGGIGGYTF
TRBD2 TRBJ2-1 TRBV6-5 CASRQLAGDNEQFF
TRBD1 TRBJ2-5 TRBV29-1 CSVGQGQETQYF
. TRBJ1-1 TRBV7-2 CASSLGGSGTEAFF
TRBD1 TRBJ1-5 TRBV20-1 CSARVGQGLQPQHF
. TRBJ2-5 TRBV19 CASSIGGRGLGGETQYF
TRBD1 TRBJ2-3 TRBV7-2 CASSPRQGLRDTQYF
TRBD2 TRBJ2-1 TRBV7-2 CASSLGSGGNEQFF
. TRBJ1-6 TRBV3-1 CASSQGRGRSSPLHF
. TRBJ2-1 TRBV7-6 CASSRRGRGSYNEQFF
TRBD1 TRBJ2-3 TRBV7-9 CASSLAGGQSTDTQYF
TRBD1 TRBJ1-1 TRBV20-1 CSASGTGPGAFF
. TRBJ1-2 TRBV5-1 CDSRKEDYGYTF
. TRBJ2-1 TRBV19 CASGRDGSYNEQFF
. TRBJ1-1 TRBV7-6 CASSLGLGRNTEAFF
. TRBJ1-3 TRBV5-1 CASSPETALGGNTIYF
TRBD1 TRBJ1-2 TRBV5-1 CASSLEARGWSGYTF
TRBD2 TRBJ2-6 TRBV5-1 CASSALSGRTERSGANVLTF
. TRBJ1-4 TRBV7-9 CASLGLGDEKLFF
. TRBJ1-2 TRBV7-2 CASSSSWAGSDYGYTF
TRBD1 TRBJ1-1 TRBV12-3/TRBV12-4 CASNPDRGPNTEAFF
. TRBJ2-3 TRBV20-1 CSARDPAGVDTQYF
. TRBJ1-4 TRBV20-1 CSARDPTTNEKLFF
. TRBJ1-5 TRBV20-1 CSANRGVQPQHF
. TRBJ2-7 TRBV7-2 CASSLTASYEQYF
TRBD1 TRBJ2-1 TRBV7-2 CASSLRQGDNEQFF
. TRBJ1-1 TRBV20-1 CSARGGVRTEAFF
TRBD1 TRBJ2-4 TRBV20-1 CSAVTGTEQNIQYF
. TRBJ1-1 TRBV28 CASSREAGQLNTEAFF
. TRBJ2-1 TRBV18 CASTGVNEQFF
TRBD1 TRBJ2-2 TRBV10-3 CAIGGQTHTGELFF
. TRBJ1-5 TRBV6-6 CASSVGGSNQPQHF
TRBD1 TRBJ1-1 TRBV20-1 CSARRDRGNTEAFF
TRBD1 TRBJ2-1 TRBV20-1 CSAMGQASYNEQFF
TRBD2 TRBJ2-5 TRBV5-1 CASSGGTSGGETQYF
. TRBJ2-2 TRBV28 CASDRSAGTQGGELFF
. TRBJ1-6 TRBV5-1 CASSLGSSNSPLHF
. TRBJ2-1 TRBV12-3/TRBV12-4 CASSPGPPVEQFF
. TRBJ2-3 TRBV9 CASSVDATTQYF
TRBD2 TRBJ2-5 TRBV5-5 CASSFMRREYQETQYF
. TRBJ1-6 TRBV27 CASSLPGRNSPLHF